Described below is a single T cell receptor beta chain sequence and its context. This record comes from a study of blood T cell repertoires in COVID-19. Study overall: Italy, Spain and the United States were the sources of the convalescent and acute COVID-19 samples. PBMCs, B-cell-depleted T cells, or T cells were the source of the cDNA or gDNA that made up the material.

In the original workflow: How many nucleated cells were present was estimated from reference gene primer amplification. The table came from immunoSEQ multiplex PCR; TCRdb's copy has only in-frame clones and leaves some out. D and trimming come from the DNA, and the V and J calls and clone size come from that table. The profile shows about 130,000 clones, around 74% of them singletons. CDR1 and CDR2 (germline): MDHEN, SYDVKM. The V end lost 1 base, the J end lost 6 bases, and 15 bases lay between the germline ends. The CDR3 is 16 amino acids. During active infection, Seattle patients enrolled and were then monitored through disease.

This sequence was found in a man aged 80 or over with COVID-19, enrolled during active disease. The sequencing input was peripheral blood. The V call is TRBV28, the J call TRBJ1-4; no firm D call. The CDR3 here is CASSLYPSRPHEKLFF. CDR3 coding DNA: TGTGCCAGCAGTTTATACCCCTCTAGGCCTCATGAAAAACTGTTTTTT. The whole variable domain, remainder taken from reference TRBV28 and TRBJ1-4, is DVKVTQSSRYLVKRTGEKVFLECVQDMDHENMFWYRQDPGLGLRLIYFSYDVKMKEKGDIPEGYSVSREKKERFSLILESASTNQTSMYLCASSLYPSRPHEKLFFGSGTQLSVL.